This T cell receptor beta chain originates from a study of cytomegalovirus exposure and HLA in healthy donors. On this clone itself: The antigen is undetermined.

Findings and limits, study-wide: As was reported, the classifier diagnosed cytomegalovirus status with high specificity and sensitivity.

There are 17 residues in the CDR3. Germline V gives CDR1 MNHNS, CDR2 SASEGT. Losses at the gene ends were 4 bases for V and 0 bases for J; bases not matched to a gene: 5. Libraries were prepared by immunoSEQ multiplex PCR; TCRdb keeps only in-frame clonotypes and omits some of them. This sample has 76,000 or so clones; roughly 94% occur once, and the top ten carry about 2.1%. The sequencing sample was made of PBMCs. This sequence joins TRBV6-1 and TRBJ2-3; 12 bases line up with TRBD2. This receptor was obtained from a woman under 30 in good health and CMV-seronegative. CDR3 region: CASSGLAGDTSTDTQYF. The CDR3 DNA follows: TGTGCCAGCAGTGGACTAGCGGGGGATACTAGCACAGATACGCAGTATTTT.